Listed below are T cell receptor beta chains from one sample, sequenced in a study of human T cells and chemical hapten exposure. From the RACE reads, TCRdb called clonotypes with MiXCR, one entry per CDR3 protein. The table lists around 360,000 distinct CDR3 sequences, nearly 6.5% of them singletons, with about 5.4% in the top ten. Sequenced here: whole blood, sampled in connection with sensitization to the hapten diphenylcyclopropenone (DPC). The source is a young woman with alopecia areata. Some clones in this sample may be carry-over from other donors' samples. Both conserved end residues are part of each CDR3. The D gene is left open where the match is weak. Size values are once, few and many counts, or a class for expanded clones, and some rows have none.

size: few; J: TRBJ2-1; length: 12; V: TRBV4-3; D: NA; DNA: TGCGCCAGCAGCCAACAGGACAATGAGCAGTTCTTC; CDR3: CASSQQDNEQFF
size: few; J: TRBJ2-7; length: 14; V: TRBV27; D: NA; DNA: TGTGCCAGCCCATTATACAGGGAGGTCCACGAGCAGTACTTC; CDR3: CASPLYREVHEQYF
size: many; J: TRBJ1-1; length: 12; V: TRBV29-1; D: NA; DNA: TGCAGCGTTGGAGCCTGGGAAGCTGAAGCTTTCTTT; CDR3: CSVGAWEAEAFF
size: NA; J: TRBJ2-5; length: 15; V: TRBV24-1; D: NA; DNA: TGTGCCACCAGTGATTTTGGGCAGGGCCAAGAGACCCAGTACTTC; CDR3: CATSDFGQGQETQYF
size: many; J: TRBJ1-2; length: 15; V: TRBV29-1; D: NA; DNA: TGCAGCGTTAGGGGATGGCAGGGAGCTAACTATGGCTACACCTTC; CDR3: CSVRGWQGANYGYTF
size: many; J: TRBJ2-7; length: 15; V: TRBV18; D: NA; DNA: TGTGCCAGCTCACCGGGCCAGGGTAGCTCCTACGAGCAGTACTTC; CDR3: CASSPGQGSSYEQYF
size: many; J: TRBJ1-2; length: 15; V: TRBV7-9; D: TRBD1; DNA: TGTGCCAGCAGCTTGACAGGGGCACCCGCCTCTGGCTACACCTTC; CDR3: CASSLTGAPASGYTF
size: many; J: TRBJ1-2; length: 14; V: TRBV10-3; D: TRBD1; DNA: TGTGCCATCAGTCTTGGACAGGGGAAAGGCGGCTACACCTTC; CDR3: CAISLGQGKGGYTF
size: few; J: TRBJ1-1; length: 15; V: TRBV6-5; D: NA; DNA: TGTGCCAGCAGTTACTCGCGGCAGTTTTACACTGAAGCTTTCTTT; CDR3: CASSYSRQFYTEAFF
size: NA; J: TRBJ2-7; length: 15; V: TRBV6-2/TRBV6-3; D: NA; DNA: TGTGCCAGCAGTTACTCGAGGATACGCCCCTACGAGCAGTACTTC; CDR3: CASSYSRIRPYEQYF
size: NA; J: TRBJ2-4; length: 14; V: TRBV20-1; D: NA; DNA: TGCAGTGCTAGAGATTCGGGGGGCGGGGACATTCAGTACTTC; CDR3: CSARDSGGGDIQYF
size: few; J: TRBJ2-5; length: 15; V: TRBV9; D: NA; DNA: TGTGCCAGCAGCGGGAGAGGGACGGCGCGGGAGACCCAGTACTTC; CDR3: CASSGRGTARETQYF
size: few; J: TRBJ1-2; length: 15; V: TRBV4-3; D: TRBD1; DNA: TGCGCCAGCAGCCAAGTAGGGGACAGGGGGTATGGCTACACCTTC; CDR3: CASSQVGDRGYGYTF
size: NA; J: TRBJ2-3; length: 16; V: TRBV7-2; D: TRBD2; DNA: TGTGCCAGCAGCCCGCGGGGGGTGGTCACGGCGGATACGCAGTATTTT; CDR3: CASSPRGVVTADTQYF
size: few; J: TRBJ1-4; length: 14; V: TRBV20-1; D: NA; DNA: TGCAGTGCTAGTCCAGGGGACCTTAATGAAAAACTGTTTTTT; CDR3: CSASPGDLNEKLFF
size: few; J: TRBJ2-7; length: 15; V: TRBV19; D: TRBD1; DNA: TGTGCCAGTAGGACCGGGACAGGGCCCACCTACGAGCAGTACTTC; CDR3: CASRTGTGPTYEQYF
size: few; J: TRBJ2-3; length: 15; V: TRBV29-1; D: NA; DNA: TGCAGCGTTGTCGGGCTTCTCACTAGCACAGATACGCAGTATTTT; CDR3: CSVVGLLTSTDTQYF
size: NA; J: TRBJ1-5; length: 15; V: TRBV6-2/TRBV6-3; D: NA; DNA: TGTGCCAGCAGTTCCCCTCAAGACTTCAGACAGCCCCAGCATTTT; CDR3: CASSSPQDFRQPQHF
size: few; J: TRBJ2-1; length: 12; V: TRBV6-2/TRBV6-3; D: NA; DNA: TGTGCCAGCACCCACGGGGGTAATGAGCAGTTCTTC; CDR3: CASTHGGNEQFF
size: NA; J: TRBJ2-6; length: 14; V: TRBV5-1; D: NA; DNA: TGCGCCAGCAGCTTTGGGTCAGAACACAACGTCCTGACTTTC; CDR3: CASSFGSEHNVLTF
size: few; J: TRBJ2-7; length: 15; V: TRBV5-1; D: NA; DNA: TGCGCCAGCAGCTTGGACGCTGAAATTACCTACGAGCAGTACTTC; CDR3: CASSLDAEITYEQYF
size: NA; J: TRBJ2-6; length: 17; V: TRBV3-1; D: NA; DNA: TGTGCCAGCAGCCTCTCAACTACCCACTCTGGGGCCAACGTCCTGACTTTC; CDR3: CASSLSTTHSGANVLTF
size: few; J: TRBJ1-1; length: 12; V: TRBV7-9; D: NA; DNA: TGTGCCAGCAGCTCCACAGCCAACGGGGCTTTCTTT; CDR3: CASSSTANGAFF
size: many; J: TRBJ1-1; length: 16; V: TRBV10-3; D: TRBD1; DNA: TGTGCCATCAGTAGATCGGGACAGGGTGCTGCCACTGAAGCTTTCTTT; CDR3: CAISRSGQGAATEAFF
size: NA; J: TRBJ2-3; length: 14; V: TRBV6-5; D: NA; DNA: TGTGCCAGCAGGTACAGGTGGCTCACAGATACGCAGTATTTT; CDR3: CASRYRWLTDTQYF
size: NA; J: TRBJ2-1; length: 15; V: TRBV7-2; D: NA; DNA: TGTGCCAGCAGCCAGGTCTCAGGCCCCTACAATGAGCAGTTCTTC; CDR3: CASSQVSGPYNEQFF
size: NA; J: TRBJ2-1; length: 17; V: TRBV6-2/TRBV6-3; D: NA; DNA: TGTGCCAGCAGGCAGTGGACGACTAACCCCGGCGTCCATGAGCAGTTCTTC; CDR3: CASRQWTTNPGVHEQFF